This entry describes one T cell receptor beta chain. Per the germline V gene, CDR1 is MNHEY and CDR2 is SMNVEV (reference sequence). The CDR3 loop spans 14 amino acids. The junction had 3 bases not matched to a gene; V was cut back by 2 bases and J by 6 bases. This sample is part of a study of T cell changes during pregnancy in multiple sclerosis. Repertoires were generated with immunoSEQ multiplex PCR, while TCRdb's copy carries only in-frame clones and drops some. The repertoire includes 20,000 or so clones, more than 90% of them detected once, and 9.4% sits in the top ten. This TCR came from a female donor in good health, enrolled as a control in a pregnancy study. This chain connects TRBV27 to TRBJ2-1; 8 bases align to TRBD2. The sequencing here drew on CD8+ T cells from peripheral blood mononuclear cells, taken in the third trimester of pregnancy. The chain's CDR3 is CASSLNGGANEQFF. The CDR3 region has the DNA TGTGCCAGCAGTTTAAACGGGGGGGCCAATGAGCAGTTCTTC.